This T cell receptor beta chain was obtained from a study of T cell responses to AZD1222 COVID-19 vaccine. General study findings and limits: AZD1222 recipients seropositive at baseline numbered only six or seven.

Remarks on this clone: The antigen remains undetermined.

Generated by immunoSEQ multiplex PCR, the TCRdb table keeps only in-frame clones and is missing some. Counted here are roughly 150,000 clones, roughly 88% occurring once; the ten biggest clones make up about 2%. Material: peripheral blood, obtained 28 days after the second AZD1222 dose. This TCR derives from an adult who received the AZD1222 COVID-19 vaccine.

CDR3 sequence: CASSSQGGDNSPLHF. CDR3 in DNA: TGTGCCAGCAGCTCCCAAGGAGGGGATAATTCACCCCTCCACTTT. This chain links TRBV7-2 with TRBJ1-6; weak D call: TRBD1 (5 bases). This CDR3 has 15 residues. Germline V gene lookup returns CDR1 SGHTA and CDR2 FQGNSA. Trimming took off 4 bases at V and 5 bases at J, with 12 bases between the two ends.